These 25 T cell receptor beta chains originate from one sample sequenced in a study of T cells in Graves' hyperthyroidism and ophthalmopathy. Researchers took RNA transcripts and amplified the TCR beta CDR3 regions from them. Carried out on the TCR CDR3, a first-round RT-PCR used the HTBI primer set. TCRdb processed the multiplex PCR reads anew with MiXCR; each CDR3 protein has one entry. Of some 370,000 distinct CDR3 sequences listed, about 14% are singletons. Source material: blood. These receptors all stem from a man over 45 with Graves' ophthalmopathy.

Comments on this clonotype: The CDR3 does not end in the conserved phenylalanine or tryptophan, so this is likely a read error. The rearrangement joins TRBV5-1 to TRBJ2-1; 11 nucleotides line up with TRBD1. The V segment lost 3 bases and the J segment 2 bases; nucleotides outside the gene matches: 1. The CDR3 contains 15 residues. In germline, CDR1 is SGHRS, CDR2 YFSETQ. The CDR3 DNA reads as TGCGCCAGCAGCTGGGGACAGGGGGCCTACAATGAGCAGTTCCTC. Translating it yields CASSWGQGAYNEQFL.

This clonotype has at least ten counts. The chain combines TRBV18 with TRBJ2-3, with D uncertain. The germline V and J ends were trimmed by 5 bases and 4 bases, with 19 bases remaining between them. The CDR3 totals 16 residues. The V gene's germline CDR1 is KGHSH and CDR2 LQKENI. CDR3 sequence (DNA): TGTGCCAGCTCAGCCGCCGGACGGGTGTCGGCAGATACGCAGTATTTT. Protein product: CASSAAGRVSADTQYF.

This clonotype was seen ten or more times. The V and J genes are TRBV10-3 and TRBJ1-1; 7 bases fit TRBD1. Per germline, CDR1 ENHRY and CDR2 SYGVKD. V gave up 5 bases and J gave up 1 base; unmatched junction bases: 10. The CDR3 runs to 16 residues. The CDR3 protein is CAISITGQTTNTEAFF. For the CDR3, the DNA is TGTGCCATCAGTATCACGGGACAGACCACGAACACTGAAGCTTTCTTT.

This clonotype was counted a few times. The gene calls are TRBV5-4 and TRBJ1-2; weak D call: TRBD1 (6 bases). The CDR3 sequence is 15 residues long. V shed 5 bases and J shed 5 bases, with 19 bases lying between them. Germline assignment: CDR1 SGHNT and CDR2 YYREEE (reference sequence). The CDR3 spells CASSFPDSSGYGYTF. Written as DNA, the CDR3 is TGTGCCAGCAGTTTTCCGGACAGCTCGGGATATGGCTACACCTTC.

This sequence joins TRBV14 and TRBJ1-1; possibly TRBD1 for D (5 bases). CDR1 and CDR2 from the germline V gene are SGHDN and FVKESK. This CDR3 is built from 15 residues. Trimming took off 7 bases at V and 3 bases at J, with 18 bases between the two ends. The CDR3 DNA is TGTGCCAGCACCCTGAATCACCAACAGGACACTGAAGCTTTCTTT. Translating gives CASTLNHQQDTEAFF.

This clonotype was seen only a few times. The genes are TRBV3-1 and TRBJ1-3; D call uncertain. Germline values: CDR1 LGHDT, CDR2 YNNKEL (reference sequence). The V end lost 1 base, the J end lost 4 bases, and 5 bases lay between the germline ends. This CDR3 region has 13 residues. CDR3 amino acids: CASSQASGNTIYF. CDR3 in DNA: TGTGCCAGCAGCCAAGCCTCCGGAAACACCATATATTTT.

As to this clonotype: It is likely a read error, because the conserved phenylalanine at the end of the CDR3 is missing. The genes are TRBV12-3 or TRBV12-4 and TRBJ2-3; D possibly corresponds to TRBD2 (6 bases). V dropped 7 bases and J dropped 0 bases, with 11 bases sitting between them. The CDR3 has 14 amino acids. The CDR3: CASTPGTSTDTQYS. The CDR3 DNA is TGTGCCAGCACCCCCGGGACTAGCACAGATACGCAGTATTCT.

V gene TRBV19 combines with J gene TRBJ2-1; 16 bases are a match to TRBD2. CDR3 length: 17 amino acids. Germline V gene lookup returns CDR1 LNHDA and CDR2 SQIVND (reference sequence). Unmatched junction bases numbered 3, after V lost 5 bases and J lost 2 bases. CDR3 bases: TGTGCCAGTAGTTGGGGACTAGCGGGAGGGCCCTACAATGAGCAGTTCTTC. Protein sequence: CASSWGLAGGPYNEQFF.

J is TRBJ2-2 and V is TRBV28; D is ambiguous. Germline V gives CDR1 MDHEN, CDR2 SYDVKM. The CDR3 is 13 residues long. The ends were cut back, 5 bases at V and 16 bases at J, with 20 bases in the middle. In nucleotides, the CDR3 is TGTGCCAGCAGTCTAACCCACGACCCGAAGCGGTTTTTT. It codes for CASSLTHDPKRFF.

The rearrangement uses TRBV28 and TRBJ2-5, with 7 bases identical to TRBD1. The CDR3 covers 14 residues. After removal of 6 bases from V and 2 bases from J, the junction contained 6 bases not matched to a gene. CDR1 and CDR2 (germline): MDHEN, SYDVKM. As DNA, the CDR3 is TGTGCCAGCAGGCGACGCAGGGGGCAAGAGACCCAGTACTTC. This translates into CASRRRRGQETQYF.

This clonotype was found many times. The chain uses TRBV12-3 or TRBV12-4 and TRBJ2-4, with a tentative D call TRBD1 (7 bases). The CDR3 extends over 14 amino acids. V was trimmed by 5 bases and J by 5 bases, leaving 13 bases between them. The CDR3 DNA sequence: TGTGCCAGCAGTATCGACAGGGAGGAAAACATTCAGTACTTC. It encodes CASSIDREENIQYF.

A few counts support this clonotype. The chain joins TRBV20-1 to TRBJ2-7, with D hard to call. The CDR3 runs to 14 residues. V lost 1 base to trimming and J lost 4 bases, with 14 bases between them. Per germline, CDR1 DFQATT and CDR2 SNEGSKA (reference sequence). The CDR3 here is CSARVGMAVYEQYF. CDR3 sequence (DNA): TGCAGTGCTAGAGTTGGGATGGCTGTATACGAGCAGTACTTC.

In its sample, this clonotype was seen a few times. This chain joins TRBV10-3 and TRBJ1-3, with 7 nucleotides matching TRBD1. In germline, CDR1 is ENHRY, CDR2 SYGVKD. This CDR3 has 16 residues. Trimming cost V 2 bases and J 0 bases; bases outside gene matches: 4. The CDR3 region has the DNA TGTGCCATCAGTGAGGGGACAGAGCGCTCTGGAAACACCATATATTTT. It specifies CAISEGTERSGNTIYF.

This clonotype was seen at least ten times. The CDR3 region has the DNA TGTGCCAGCAGCTTAGCTAGACAGGGTTATGGCTACACCTTC. Translated: CASSLARQGYGYTF. This chain uses TRBV7-9 with TRBJ1-2; 7 bases line up with TRBD1. Germline-derived CDR1 and CDR2 are SEHNR and FQNEAQ (reference sequence). V lost 0 bases to trimming and J lost 5 bases; unmatched junction nucleotides: 3. This CDR3 is built from 14 residues.

In its sample, this clonotype was seen a few times. The chain carries TRBV19 and TRBJ1-5, with unresolved D. Trimming removed 5 bases from V and 6 bases from J, with 17 bases in between. Germline CDR1 is LNHDA and CDR2 is SQIVND (reference sequence). The length of the CDR3 is 15 residues. This chain's CDR3 is CASSLGSRAGQPQHF. CDR3 coding DNA: TGTGCCAGTAGTTTAGGTTCAAGGGCCGGTCAGCCCCAGCATTTT.

This clonotype has ten or more counts. Written as DNA, the CDR3 is TGTGCCAGCAGCTCGGGACAGGGGGCTGACGAGCAGTACTTC. Translated: CASSSGQGADEQYF. The V gene is TRBV11-3, the J gene TRBJ2-7, with 12 positions matching TRBD1. The ends lost 4 bases at V and 5 bases at J; junction bases unmatched: 3. Looked up from germline, CDR1 is SGHNT and CDR2 is YENEEA. The length of the CDR3 is 14 residues.

This clonotype was seen repeatedly, ten times or more. This chain uses TRBV5-1 with TRBJ2-1; 8 nucleotides align to TRBD1. Germline trimming cut 4 bases from V and 8 bases from J; bases unmatched to any gene: 8. The CDR3 covers 14 residues. CDR1 and CDR2 from the germline V gene are SGHRS and YFSETQ. CDR3 DNA sequence: TGCGCCAGCAGCATAGGGACAGGCTGGGATGAGCAGTTCTTC. It codes for CASSIGTGWDEQFF.

Ten or more counts support this clonotype. The V gene is TRBV11-2, the J gene TRBJ2-3; the D gene is possibly TRBD2 (5 bases). Germline values: CDR1 SGHAT, CDR2 FQNNGV. Trimming removed 5 bases at V and 5 bases at J, with 14 bases between. CDR3 size: 14 residues. The CDR3 DNA reads as TGTGCCAGCAGCCCCCAAGCGGCGGGAGATACGCAGTATTTT. Its protein is CASSPQAAGDTQYF.

As concerns this clonotype: This may arise from a read error, as a much more abundant clone is one base away. V is TRBV9 and J is TRBJ2-3; the match to TRBD1 covers 7 bases. Unmatched junction bases numbered 8, after V lost 3 bases and J lost 4 bases. Germline lookup yields CDR1 SGDLS and CDR2 YYNGEE. This CDR3 region has 15 residues. The CDR3 region is CASSADRVGADTQYF. In nucleotides, the CDR3 is TGTGCCAGCAGCGCCGACAGGGTCGGCGCAGATACGCAGTATTTT.

This clonotype has at least ten counts. The genes are TRBV7-8 and TRBJ1-1; no clear D. Trimming took 6 bases from V and 1 from J, leaving 9 bases between them. The CDR3 covers 13 residues. The germline V gene encodes CDR1 SGHVS and CDR2 FQNEAQ. This chain's CDR3 is CASRQKGNTEAFF. As DNA, the CDR3 is TGTGCCAGCAGACAAAAGGGGAACACTGAAGCTTTCTTT.

This clonotype was observed a handful of times. The rearrangement joins TRBV6-1 to TRBJ2-1; D is perhaps TRBD1 or TRBD2 (7 bases each). V was trimmed by 6 bases and J by 0 bases, leaving 15 bases between them. The CDR3 has 16 amino acids. Germline CDR1 reads MNHNS; CDR2 reads SASEGT. CDR3 protein: CASRLQGRGSYNEQFF. CDR3 coding DNA: TGTGCCAGCAGATTACAGGGGAGGGGCTCCTACAATGAGCAGTTCTTC.

In this sample, this clonotype turned up many times. The rearrangement uses TRBV10-3 and TRBJ1-1; D is uncertain. The CDR3 contains 16 residues. Germline CDR1 is ENHRY and CDR2 is SYGVKD. The V end lost 11 bases, the J end lost 2 bases, and 24 bases lay between the germline ends. Written as DNA, the CDR3 is TGTGCCTTCGAGGAAATACCGATACACGCAAACACTGAAGCTTTCTTT. It is translated as CAFEEIPIHANTEAFF.

This clonotype was detected ten times or more. This chain joins TRBV6-2 or TRBV6-3 and TRBJ1-6; 12 bases align to TRBD1. J lost 9 bases, V lost 6 bases, and 9 bases had no gene match. The CDR3 runs to 16 residues. Germline values: CDR1 MNHEY, CDR2 SVGEGT. The DNA of the CDR3 is TGTGCCAGCAGAGCCGGGACAGGGGGCTTTGTTTCACCCCTCCACTTT. It codes for CASRAGTGGFVSPLHF.

This clonotype was recorded at least ten times. The rearrangement uses TRBV20-1 and TRBJ2-7; D is undetermined. This CDR3 contains 13 residues. V was clipped by 6 bases and J by 1 base, with 13 bases between them. The germline V gene has CDR1 DFQATT and CDR2 SNEGSKA (reference sequence). CDR3 sequence (DNA): TGCAGTGCCCAGATTCAGGTATCCTACGAGCAGTACTTC. Translating gives CSAQIQVSYEQYF.

This clonotype came up many times. The J gene is TRBJ1-5, the V gene TRBV18; D is unclear. The CDR3 has 14 residues. Germline CDR1 KGHSH, CDR2 LQKENI. V lost 3 bases and J 6 bases, leaving 12 bases between the germline ends. CDR3 DNA: TGTGCCAGCTCACCTAGGAGTGGCTCTCAGCCCCAGCATTTT. As protein: CASSPRSGSQPQHF.